Presented here are 31 T cell receptor beta chains from one specimen sequenced in a study of T cells in Graves' hyperthyroidism and ophthalmopathy. Amplified TCR beta CDR3 regions came from RNA transcripts. HTBI primers were the set used in a first-round RT-PCR of the TCR CDR3. TCRdb re-called the multiplex PCR reads through MiXCR, storing one row per CDR3 protein. The data contain 350,000 to 400,000 distinct CDR3 sequences, over 15% of them singletons. Material: blood. The receptors come from a woman between 18 and 29 years old with Graves' hyperthyroidism.

This clonotype was counted ten times or more. The rearrangement joins TRBV6-2 or TRBV6-3 to TRBJ1-1; 7 nucleotides match TRBD1. V was pared by 0 bases and J by 2 bases, with 3 bases of the junction left unmatched. The CDR3 contains 15 residues. Germline V gene sequence: CDR1 MNHEY, CDR2 SVGEGT. The CDR3 DNA follows: TGTGCCAGCAGTTACTCTGACAGGGCAAACACTGAAGCTTTCTTT. Translating gives CASSYSDRANTEAFF.

This clonotype has just a few counts. The chain recombines TRBV4-1 with TRBJ1-5, with a possible D match to TRBD1 (5 bases). V was shortened by 0 bases and J by 9 bases, with 9 bases between the two germline ends. The CDR3 is 13 residues long. CDR1 MGHRA and CDR2 YSYEKL come from the germline V gene. The CDR3 bases are TGCGCCAGCAGCCAAGAGCCGGGGGGGCCCCAGCATTTT. As protein: CASSQEPGGPQHF.

About this clonotype: Germline is not matched at one junction end, which may reflect a read error. The chain combines TRBV7-9 with TRBJ1-1; D gene unclear. The CDR3 spans 12 residues. Germline V gene sequence: CDR1 SEHNR, CDR2 FQNEAQ (reference sequence). The chain's CDR3 is CASSLLNTEACF. DNA of the CDR3: TGTGCCAGCAGCCTCCTGAACACTGAAGCTTGCTTT.

In its sample, this clonotype was seen a few times. The genes are TRBV9 and TRBJ2-1; D remains ambiguous. The germline CDR1 and CDR2 sequences are SGDLS and YYNGEE. V was cut by 3 bases and J by 7 bases, with 8 bases left in between. The CDR3 is 12 residues long. The chain's CDR3 is CASSETENEQFF. The CDR3 nucleotides are TGTGCCAGCAGCGAGACGGAAAATGAGCAGTTCTTC.

This clonotype was seen many times. This chain uses TRBV5-1 with TRBJ1-1; D gene uncertain. Germline V gives CDR1 SGHRS, CDR2 YFSETQ. CDR3 length equals 13 residues. V was pared by 4 bases and J by 6 bases, with 13 bases between. This chain's CDR3 is CASSTSRGAEAFF. CDR3 in DNA: TGCGCCAGCAGCACATCCCGCGGCGCTGAAGCTTTCTTT.

This clonotype was counted at least ten times. The chain links TRBV2 to TRBJ1-2; D is unresolved. V gave up 7 bases and J gave up 5 bases, with 14 bases separating them. There are 13 residues in the CDR3. Germline V gene data show CDR1 as SNHLY and CDR2 as FYNNEI. CDR3 sequence reads: CASKNRESYGYTF. CDR3 DNA: TGTGCCAGCAAAAACCGTGAGAGTTATGGCTACACCTTC.

This clonotype has more than one count but fewer than ten. This chain joins TRBV18 and TRBJ2-7, with D unresolved. Germline CDR1 and CDR2: KGHSH and LQKENI. This CDR3 contains 14 residues. V lost 2 bases to trimming and J lost 0 bases, with 8 bases between them. The CDR3, as DNA: TGTGCCAGCTCACCAGTCCAGGACTCCTACGAGCAGTACTTC. Its protein is CASSPVQDSYEQYF.

This clonotype turned up a few times. The chain employs TRBV18 and TRBJ2-7, with D perhaps matching TRBD2 (6 bases). The CDR3 has 16 amino acids. Trimming left V 0 bases short and J 3 bases short, with 15 bases between. The germline V gene has CDR1 KGHSH and CDR2 LQKENI. CDR3 loop: CASSPPGGVGLYEQYF. The CDR3 DNA sequence: TGTGCCAGCTCACCACCAGGAGGGGTGGGGCTCTACGAGCAGTACTTC.

This sequence joins TRBV19 and TRBJ2-7, with D maybe TRBD1 (5 bases). In germline, CDR1 is LNHDA, CDR2 SQIVND (reference sequence). Between the trimmed V and J ends, which lost 11 bases and 5 bases, there was a span of 13 bases. This CDR3 contains 11 residues. The CDR3, as DNA: TGTGCCGTAGGGGTAGAGAACGAGCAGTACTTC. Protein sequence: CAVGVENEQYF.

This chain links TRBV6-5 with TRBJ2-7; D gene unclear. V shed 0 bases and J shed 3 bases, with 9 bases lying between them. CDR1 and CDR2 (germline): MNHEY, SVGAGI. The length of the CDR3 is 14 residues. CDR3 nucleotide sequence: TGTGCCAGCAGTTACTCGAGGACGGTCTACGAGCAGTACTTC. Protein product: CASSYSRTVYEQYF.

This clonotype was picked up many times. The rearrangement uses TRBV29-1 and TRBJ1-2; possible D gene TRBD1, 5 bases. V lost 4 bases and J 0 bases, leaving 12 bases between the germline ends. The CDR3 contains 14 residues. Germline CDR1 and CDR2: SQVTM and ANQGSEA. The CDR3 protein is CSVAGRAANYGYTF. The CDR3, as DNA: TGCAGCGTTGCAGGCAGGGCCGCTAACTATGGCTACACCTTC.

In its sample, this clonotype was seen many times. V gene TRBV5-1 combines with J gene TRBJ1-1; a possible D gene is TRBD1 (6 bases). The germline CDR1 and CDR2 sequences are SGHRS and YFSETQ. The V and J ends lost 5 bases and 4 bases respectively, with 6 bases between them. This CDR3 contains 11 residues. CDR3 sequence (DNA): TGCGCCAGCAGAGGGGGCACTGAAGCTTTCTTT. This encodes CASRGGTEAFF.

This clonotype was seen ten or more times. This chain links TRBV2 with TRBJ1-1, with D uncertain. CDR1 is SNHLY and CDR2 is FYNNEI in the germline V gene. V lost 0 bases and J lost 4, with 9 bases in between. The CDR3 length is 14 residues. CDR3 bases: TGTGCCAGCAGTGAAGCATGGGGTAGCACTGAAGCTTTCTTT. Translated, it gives CASSEAWGSTEAFF.

This clonotype was detected ten times or more. The chain links TRBV2 to TRBJ2-5; possible D gene TRBD2, 6 bases. CDR1 SNHLY and CDR2 FYNNEI come from the germline V gene. This CDR3 has 11 residues. The V and J ends lost 7 bases and 5 bases respectively, with 8 bases between them. The DNA for the CDR3 is TGTGCCAGCATTGGGGGGGAGACCCAGTACTTC. Protein: CASIGGETQYF.

A few counts support this clonotype. The rearrangement uses TRBV7-3 and TRBJ2-7; 10 nucleotides agree with TRBD1. This CDR3 comprises 16 residues. V lost 1 base, J lost 4 bases, and 7 bases stayed unmatched. The V gene's germline CDR1 is SGHTA and CDR2 FQGTGA. The CDR3 region has the DNA TGTGCCAGCAGCTTAAGTTCGACAGGGGGCGCGTACGAGCAGTACTTC. It is translated as CASSLSSTGGAYEQYF.

V is TRBV18 and J is TRBJ1-5; D not resolved. This CDR3 comprises 16 residues. Germline values: CDR1 KGHSH, CDR2 LQKENI. The V gene lost 3 bases and the J gene lost 0 bases, with 12 bases spanning the gap. The CDR3: CASSPRAGRSNQPQHF. CDR3 bases: TGTGCCAGCTCACCCCGGGCAGGTCGTAGCAATCAGCCCCAGCATTTT.

This clonotype was recorded at least ten times. The rearrangement uses TRBV20-1 and TRBJ2-7; 8 bases map to TRBD2. The CDR3 runs 16 residues. Germline CDR1 DFQATT, CDR2 SNEGSKA (reference sequence). J was trimmed by 0 bases and V by 3 bases; bases with no gene match: 10. CDR3 sequence reads: CSASDRGGGSSYEQYF. CDR3 in DNA: TGCAGTGCTAGCGACCGGGGCGGGGGGTCCTCCTACGAGCAGTACTTC.

In this sample, this clonotype turned up many times. The chain combines TRBV27 with TRBJ2-7; tentative D call: TRBD2 (5 bases). CDR3 length equals 14 residues. V lost 3 bases to trimming and J lost 2 bases, with 11 bases between them. Germline assignment: CDR1 MNHEY and CDR2 SMNVEV (reference sequence). The CDR3 DNA sequence: TGTGCCAGCAGTTTCGGGTCGGGGACCTACGAGCAGTACTTC. It codes for CASSFGSGTYEQYF.

This clonotype showed up many times. This chain links TRBV18 with TRBJ1-3; tentatively, D is TRBD1 (5 bases). The CDR3 runs to 16 residues. Trimming cost V 3 bases and J 3 bases, with 15 bases left between them. Germline CDR1 and CDR2: KGHSH and LQKENI. Written as DNA, the CDR3 is TGTGCCAGCTCACCTTTCGGGGGAGCCGATGGAAACACCATATATTTT. It is translated as CASSPFGGADGNTIYF. Looking up the rest from reference TRBV18 and TRBJ1-3 gives the full variable domain: NAGVMQNPRHLVRRRGQEARLRCSPMKGHSHVYWYRQLPEEGLKFMVYLQKENIIDESGMPKERFSAEFPKEGPSILRIQQVVRGDSAAYFCASSPFGGADGNTIYFGEGSWLTVV.

A few counts support this clonotype. V gene TRBV28 combines with J gene TRBJ2-5, with D tentatively TRBD1 (7 bases). V gave up 3 bases and J gave up 4 bases, with 12 bases separating them. The CDR3 runs 14 residues. Germline CDR1 and CDR2: MDHEN and SYDVKM. The CDR3 coding sequence is TGTGCCAGCAGTTTCCAGGGGGGAAGAGAGACCCAGTACTTC. This sequence encodes CASSFQGGRETQYF.

The chain couples TRBV5-1 to TRBJ1-2; D is unresolved. This CDR3 comprises 14 residues. CDR1 and CDR2 (germline): SGHRS, YFSETQ. Trimming removed 0 bases from V and 7 bases from J, with 13 bases in between. CDR3 region: CASSLDTRSGGYTF. The CDR3, as DNA: TGCGCCAGCAGCTTGGATACGAGGAGTGGTGGCTACACCTTC.

This clonotype was seen more than once but under ten times. The chain recombines TRBV3-1 with TRBJ2-5; 13 bases are shared with TRBD2. The CDR3 contains 15 residues. The V gene end was trimmed by 7 bases and the J gene end by 2 bases; junction bases not matched to a gene: 4. Germline CDR1 is LGHDT and CDR2 is YNNKEL (reference sequence). DNA of the CDR3: TGTGCCAGCAACAGACTAGCGGGGGGACAAGAGACCCAGTACTTC. It translates to CASNRLAGGQETQYF.

This clonotype was detected ten times or more. V and J are TRBV28 and TRBJ2-7; 8 bases align to TRBD2. The germline V gene has CDR1 MDHEN and CDR2 SYDVKM. V lost 5 bases, J lost 6 bases, and 9 bases stayed unmatched. CDR3 size: 14 residues. Here the CDR3 reads CASSRSGTSGEQYF. The CDR3 nucleotides read TGTGCCAGCAGTAGATCCGGGACTAGTGGCGAGCAGTACTTC.

The chain uses TRBV11-2 and TRBJ1-2, with D possibly TRBD1 on 5 matching bases. Germline CDR1 is SGHAT and CDR2 is FQNNGV. The length of the CDR3 is 17 residues. Deletions cut 5 bases from V and 0 bases from J, with 19 bases between. As DNA, the CDR3 is TGTGCCAGCAGCCAGACAGTGTCCTCCTCTTCTAACTATGGCTACACCTTC. This translates into CASSQTVSSSSNYGYTF.

This clonotype was counted ten times or more. The rearrangement uses TRBV6-5 and TRBJ1-2; D might be TRBD1 (6 bases). There are 14 residues in the CDR3. The V end lost 6 bases, the J end lost 0 bases, and 11 bases lay between the germline ends. Germline lookup yields CDR1 MNHEY and CDR2 SVGAGI. The CDR3: CASRRTATNYGYTF. CDR3 in DNA: TGTGCCAGCAGACGGACAGCTACTAACTATGGCTACACCTTC.

Ten or more counts support this clonotype. The chain carries TRBV5-4 and TRBJ1-1; D ambiguous. The V end lost 4 bases, the J end lost 1 base, and 8 bases lay between the germline ends. The germline V gene has CDR1 SGHNT and CDR2 YYREEE (reference sequence). The CDR3 is 13 amino acids. In nucleotides, the CDR3 is TGTGCCAGCAGCCGGGTCGAGAACACTGAAGCTTTCTTT. Translating it yields CASSRVENTEAFF.

This rearrangement joins TRBV6-2 or TRBV6-3 to TRBJ2-7; D gene uncertain. V was trimmed by 6 bases and J by 3 bases, leaving 18 bases between them. There are 15 residues in the CDR3. Germline loops: CDR1 MNHEY, CDR2 SVGEGT. In nucleotides, the CDR3 is TGTGCCAGCAGCCCCGTTTCCCCGACGTTCTACGAGCAGTACTTC. Residues: CASSPVSPTFYEQYF.

This clonotype has a count of ten or more. The chain couples TRBV13 to TRBJ1-1; possibly TRBD1 for D (6 bases). This CDR3 contains 13 residues. The germline V gene has CDR1 PRHDT and CDR2 FYEKMQ (reference sequence). V shed 9 bases and J shed 1 base, with 12 bases lying between them. CDR3 bases: TGTGCCAGTGCCCGCAGGGGGAACACTGAAGCTTTCTTT. The encoded protein is CASARRGNTEAFF.

The chain links TRBV12-3 or TRBV12-4 to TRBJ1-5; no firm D call. V was trimmed by 3 bases and J by 3 bases, leaving 9 bases between them. The CDR3 consists of 14 residues. CDR3 DNA: TGTGCCAGCAGTTTCGACGGTAACAATCAGCCCCAGCATTTT. The encoded protein is CASSFDGNNQPQHF.

The rearrangement uses TRBV12-3 or TRBV12-4 and TRBJ2-5; 9 bases match TRBD2. CDR3 length: 14 residues. V trimming: 6 bases; J trimming: 1 base; junction bases outside the gene matches: 3. CDR3 residues: CASRRREGQETQYF. The DNA of the CDR3 is TGTGCCAGCAGGAGGCGGGAGGGCCAAGAGACCCAGTACTTC.

The chain is built from TRBV10-3 and TRBJ2-5; 7 nucleotides match TRBD1. J lost 4 bases, V lost 3 bases, and 2 bases had no gene match. Germline CDR1 and CDR2: ENHRY and SYGVKD. The CDR3 extends over 13 amino acids. The CDR3, as DNA: TGTGCCATCAGTGAAAGGGGGCGAGAGACCCAGTACTTC. Translating it yields CAISERGRETQYF.